These 8 T cell receptor beta chains were sequenced from one sample in a study of early T cells in non-severe SARS-CoV-2 infection (dated by TCRdb to the early 2020s). Library generation was performed with 5' RACE. The sequencer was a NextSeq 500. TCRdb reprocessed the public reads (quality trimming at Q25 with fastp, clone calling with MiXCR) and kept in-frame beta chains. One record per CDR3 amino acid sequence lists the most common genes and DNA. The sample records 50,000 or so distinct CDR3 sequences, about 8.2% of which are singletons. The top ten clones comprise around a tenth of the sample. Sequences were obtained from whole blood. The receptors originated from an adult who was a healthcare worker with PCR-confirmed SARS-CoV-2 infection or an uninfected control (not recorded which).

A few counts support this clonotype. This chain uses TRBV4-1 with TRBJ2-5; 11 bases map to TRBD1. This CDR3 contains 15 residues. The junction had 5 bases not matched to a gene; V was cut back by 4 bases and J by 4 bases. Per germline, CDR1 MGHRA and CDR2 YSYEKL. In DNA, the CDR3 is TGCGCCAGCAGCCGAGCCGGGACAGGGGGAGAGACCCAGTACTTC. Translation: CASSRAGTGGETQYF.

This clonotype was recorded at least ten times. This chain joins TRBV10-3 and TRBJ1-1, with 11 bases that match TRBD1. Trimming at V came to 10 bases and at J to 6 bases, leaving 10 bases not matched to a gene. Germline assignment: CDR1 ENHRY and CDR2 SYGVKD. CDR3 length: 14 residues. The CDR3 loop is CATRGQGAFPEAFF. The DNA of the CDR3 is TGTGCCACCCGAGGACAGGGGGCTTTTCCTGAAGCTTTCTTT.

Ten or more counts support this clonotype. The chain joins TRBV3-1 to TRBJ1-2, with TRBD1 as a possible D gene (5 bases). CDR1 is LGHDT, CDR2 YNNKEL, per germline (reference sequence). The CDR3 has 14 amino acids. Trimming cost V 1 base and J 4 bases, with 10 bases left between them. CDR3 DNA: TGTGCCAGCAGCCAAGGGGGGTACGGCTATGGCTACACCTTC. Translating gives CASSQGGYGYGYTF.

For the CDR3, the DNA is TGTGCCAGCAGCTTACGAGCAGGGAAATCGAACACTGAAGCTTTCTTT. Encoded protein: CASSLRAGKSNTEAFF. The J gene is TRBJ1-1, the V gene TRBV13, with TRBD1 as a possible D gene (5 bases). This CDR3 is 16 amino acids long. Germline CDR1 reads PRHDT; CDR2 reads FYEKMQ (reference sequence). V was pared by 2 bases and J by 1 base, with 14 bases between.

This clonotype has a handful of counts. V usage is TRBV5-4 and J usage is TRBJ1-1, with 7 bases identical to TRBD1. This CDR3 is 15 amino acids long. The trim removed 5 bases at V and 6 bases at J, leaving 13 bases unmatched. Germline V gene lookup returns CDR1 SGHNT and CDR2 YYREEE (reference sequence). The CDR3, as DNA: TGTGCCAGCAGTCTCCCTCTAGGGGGCACCGCTGAAGCTTTCTTT. It translates to CASSLPLGGTAEAFF.

At least ten counts were recorded for this clonotype. This chain connects TRBV7-6 to TRBJ2-2; maybe TRBD1 (6 bases). V lost 1 base to trimming and J lost 4 bases, with 7 bases between them. This CDR3 spans 14 amino acids. Germline values: CDR1 SGHVS, CDR2 FNYEAQ. The CDR3 nucleotides read TGTGCCAGCAGCTTAGTGACAGGCACCGGGGAGCTGTTTTTT. As protein: CASSLVTGTGELFF.

At least ten counts were recorded for this clonotype. The genes are TRBV12-3 or TRBV12-4 and TRBJ1-6; possible D gene TRBD1, 5 bases. Trimming removed 4 bases from V and 8 bases from J, with 12 bases in between. CDR3 length: 14 residues. In nucleotides, the CDR3 is TGTGCCAGCAGTTCGACGGGGGAATATTCACCCCTCCACTTT. It encodes CASSSTGEYSPLHF.

The J gene is TRBJ2-7, the V gene TRBV10-3; 7 bases fit TRBD2. From germline, CDR1 is ENHRY and CDR2 SYGVKD. CDR3 length: 12 residues. The V segment lost 10 bases and the J segment 2 bases; nucleotides outside the gene matches: 5. The CDR3 sequence: CATREVAYEQYF. The CDR3 coding sequence is TGTGCCACCCGGGAGGTAGCCTACGAGCAGTACTTC.